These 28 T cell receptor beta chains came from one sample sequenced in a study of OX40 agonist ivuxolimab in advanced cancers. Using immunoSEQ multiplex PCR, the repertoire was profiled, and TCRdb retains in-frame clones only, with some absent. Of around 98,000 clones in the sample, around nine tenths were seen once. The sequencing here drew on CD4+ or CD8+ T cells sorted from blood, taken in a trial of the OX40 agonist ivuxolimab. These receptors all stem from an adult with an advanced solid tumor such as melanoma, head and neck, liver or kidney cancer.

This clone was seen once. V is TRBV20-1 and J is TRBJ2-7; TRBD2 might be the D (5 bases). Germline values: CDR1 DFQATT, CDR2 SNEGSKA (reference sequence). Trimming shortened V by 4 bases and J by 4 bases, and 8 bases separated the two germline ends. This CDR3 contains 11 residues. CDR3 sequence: CSAIAGYEQYF. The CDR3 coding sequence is TGCAGTGCTATCGCGGGTTACGAGCAGTACTTC.

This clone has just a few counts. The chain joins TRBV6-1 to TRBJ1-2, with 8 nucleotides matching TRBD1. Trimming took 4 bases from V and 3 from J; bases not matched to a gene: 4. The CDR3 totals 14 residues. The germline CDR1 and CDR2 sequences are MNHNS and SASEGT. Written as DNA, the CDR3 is TGTGCCAGCAGTGGCTCGGGACAGGACTATGGCTACACCTTC. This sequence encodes CASSGSGQDYGYTF.

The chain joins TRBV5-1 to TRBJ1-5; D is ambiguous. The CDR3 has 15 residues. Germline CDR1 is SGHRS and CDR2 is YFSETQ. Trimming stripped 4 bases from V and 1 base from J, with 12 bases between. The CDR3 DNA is TGCGCCAGCAGCCCCGACGGACTGAGCAATCAGCCCCAGCATTTT. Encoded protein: CASSPDGLSNQPQHF.

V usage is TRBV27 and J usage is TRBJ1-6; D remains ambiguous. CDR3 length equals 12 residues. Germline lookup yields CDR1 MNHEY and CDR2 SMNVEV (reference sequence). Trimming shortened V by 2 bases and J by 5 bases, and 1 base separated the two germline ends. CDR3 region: CASSLHNSPLHF. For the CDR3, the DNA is TGTGCCAGCAGTTTACATAATTCACCCCTCCACTTT.

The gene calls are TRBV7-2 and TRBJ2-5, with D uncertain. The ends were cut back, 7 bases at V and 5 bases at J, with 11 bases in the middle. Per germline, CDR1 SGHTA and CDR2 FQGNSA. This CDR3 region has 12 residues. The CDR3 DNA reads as TGTGCCAGCACCTCAAGTACCGAGACCCAGTACTTC. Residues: CASTSSTETQYF.

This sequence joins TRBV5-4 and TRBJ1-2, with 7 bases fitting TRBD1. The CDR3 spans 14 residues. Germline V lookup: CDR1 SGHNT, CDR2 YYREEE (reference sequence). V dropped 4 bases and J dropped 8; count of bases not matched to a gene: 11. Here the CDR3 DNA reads TGTGCCAGCAGCACCCGTAACCGACAGGGCGGCTACACCTTC. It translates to CASSTRNRQGGYTF.

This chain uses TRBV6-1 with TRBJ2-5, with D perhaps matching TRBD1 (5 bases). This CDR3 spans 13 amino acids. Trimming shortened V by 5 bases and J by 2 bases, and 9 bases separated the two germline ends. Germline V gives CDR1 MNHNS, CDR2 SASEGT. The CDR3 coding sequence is TGTGCCAGCAGTACTGCAGGGCAAGAGACCCAGTACTTC. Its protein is CASSTAGQETQYF.

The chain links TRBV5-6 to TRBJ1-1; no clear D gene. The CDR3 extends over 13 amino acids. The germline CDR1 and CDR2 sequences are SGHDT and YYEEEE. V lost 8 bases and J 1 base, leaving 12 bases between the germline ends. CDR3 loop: CASFRPPNTEAFF. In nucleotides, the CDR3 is TGTGCCAGTTTTCGCCCACCGAACACTGAAGCTTTCTTT.

The CDR3 is CSANRDRGNEQFF. DNA for the CDR3: TGCAGCGCGAACCGGGACAGGGGCAATGAGCAGTTCTTC. The chain joins TRBV29-1 to TRBJ2-1, with 10 positions matching TRBD1. This CDR3 is 13 amino acids long. Germline V gene data show CDR1 as SQVTM and CDR2 as ANQGSEA. Trimming cost V 7 bases and J 6 bases; bases outside gene matches: 6.

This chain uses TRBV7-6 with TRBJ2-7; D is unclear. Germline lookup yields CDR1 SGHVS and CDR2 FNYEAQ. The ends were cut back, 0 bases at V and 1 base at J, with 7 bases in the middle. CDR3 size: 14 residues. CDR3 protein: CASSLAVLSYEQYF. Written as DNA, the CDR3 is TGTGCCAGCAGCTTAGCGGTTCTTTCCTACGAGCAGTACTTC. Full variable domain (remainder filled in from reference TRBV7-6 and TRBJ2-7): GAGVSQSPRYKVTKRGQDVALRCDPISGHVSLYWYRQALGQGPEFLTYFNYEAQQDKSGLPNDRFSAERPEGSISTLTIQRTEQRDSAMYRCASSLAVLSYEQYFGPGTRLTVT.

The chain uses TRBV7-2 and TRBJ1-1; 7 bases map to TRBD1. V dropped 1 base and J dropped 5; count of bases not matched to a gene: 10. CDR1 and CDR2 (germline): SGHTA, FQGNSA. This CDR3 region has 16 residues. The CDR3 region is CASSLGGTVLGTEAFF. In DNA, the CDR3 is TGTGCCAGCAGCTTAGGGGGGACAGTTCTTGGGACTGAAGCTTTCTTT.

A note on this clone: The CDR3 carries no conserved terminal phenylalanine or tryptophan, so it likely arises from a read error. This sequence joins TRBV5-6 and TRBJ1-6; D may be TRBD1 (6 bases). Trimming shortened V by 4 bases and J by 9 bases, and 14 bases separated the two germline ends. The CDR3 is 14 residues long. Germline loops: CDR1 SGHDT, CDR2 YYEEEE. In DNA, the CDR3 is TGTGCCAGCAGCCGCACAGGGATCGGTTCACCCCTCCACCTT. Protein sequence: CASSRTGIGSPLHL.

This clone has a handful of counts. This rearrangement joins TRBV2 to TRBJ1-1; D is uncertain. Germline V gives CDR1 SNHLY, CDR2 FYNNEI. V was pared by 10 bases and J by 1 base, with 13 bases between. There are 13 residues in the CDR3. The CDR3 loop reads CANPGTENTEAFF. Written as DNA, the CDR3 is TGTGCCAACCCAGGAACGGAGAACACTGAAGCTTTCTTT.

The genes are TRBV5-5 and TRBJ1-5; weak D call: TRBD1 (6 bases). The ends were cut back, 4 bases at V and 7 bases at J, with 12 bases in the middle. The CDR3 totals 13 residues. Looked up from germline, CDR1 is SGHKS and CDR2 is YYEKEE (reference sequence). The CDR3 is CASSTGGAQPQHF. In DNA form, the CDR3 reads TGTGCCAGCAGCACGGGGGGGGCCCAGCCCCAGCATTTT.

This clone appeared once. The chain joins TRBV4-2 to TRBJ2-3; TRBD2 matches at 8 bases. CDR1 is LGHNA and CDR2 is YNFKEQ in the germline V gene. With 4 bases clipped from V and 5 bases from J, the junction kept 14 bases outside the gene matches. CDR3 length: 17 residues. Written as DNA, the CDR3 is TGTGCCAGCAGCCCCAGGGGTAGCGGGATCTTAGGAGATACGCAGTATTTT. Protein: CASSPRGSGILGDTQYF.

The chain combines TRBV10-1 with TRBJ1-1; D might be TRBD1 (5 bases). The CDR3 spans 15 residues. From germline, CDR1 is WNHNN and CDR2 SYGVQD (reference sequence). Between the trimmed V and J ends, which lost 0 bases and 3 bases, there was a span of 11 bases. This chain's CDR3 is CASSESWGKDTEAFF. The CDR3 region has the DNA TGCGCCAGCAGTGAGTCCTGGGGGAAGGACACTGAAGCTTTCTTT.

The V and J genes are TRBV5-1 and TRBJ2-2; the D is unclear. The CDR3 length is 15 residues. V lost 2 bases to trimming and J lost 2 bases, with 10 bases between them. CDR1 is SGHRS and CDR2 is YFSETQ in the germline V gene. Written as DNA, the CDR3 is TGCGCCAGCAGCTTTCGTACAGCCAACACCGGGGAGCTGTTTTTT. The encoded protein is CASSFRTANTGELFF.

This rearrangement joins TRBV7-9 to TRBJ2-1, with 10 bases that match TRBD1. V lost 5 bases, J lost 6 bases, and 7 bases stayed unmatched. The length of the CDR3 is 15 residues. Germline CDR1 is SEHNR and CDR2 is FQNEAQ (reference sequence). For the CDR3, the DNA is TGTGCCAGCAGCCTGATGGGACAGGGGTTCAATGAGCAGTTCTTC. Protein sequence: CASSLMGQGFNEQFF.

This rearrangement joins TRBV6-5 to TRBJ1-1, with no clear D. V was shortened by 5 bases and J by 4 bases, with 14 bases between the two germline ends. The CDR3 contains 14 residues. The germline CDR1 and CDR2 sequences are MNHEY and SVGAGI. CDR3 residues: CASSHATVGTEAFF. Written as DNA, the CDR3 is TGTGCCAGCAGTCACGCCACAGTAGGCACTGAAGCTTTCTTT.

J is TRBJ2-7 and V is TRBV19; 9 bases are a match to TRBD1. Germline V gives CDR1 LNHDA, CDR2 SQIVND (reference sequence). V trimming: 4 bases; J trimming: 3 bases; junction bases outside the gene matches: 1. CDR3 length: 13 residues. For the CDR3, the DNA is TGTGCCAGTAGTACGGGACAGGGCTACGAGCAGTACTTC. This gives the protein CASSTGQGYEQYF.

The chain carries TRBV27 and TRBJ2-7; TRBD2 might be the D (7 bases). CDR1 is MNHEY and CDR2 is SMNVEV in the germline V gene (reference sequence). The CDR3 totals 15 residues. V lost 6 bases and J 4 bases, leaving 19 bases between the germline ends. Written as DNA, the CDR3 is TGTGCCAGCAGCACCCCGAGTGGGGGGGCTTACGAGCAGTACTTC. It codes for CASSTPSGGAYEQYF.

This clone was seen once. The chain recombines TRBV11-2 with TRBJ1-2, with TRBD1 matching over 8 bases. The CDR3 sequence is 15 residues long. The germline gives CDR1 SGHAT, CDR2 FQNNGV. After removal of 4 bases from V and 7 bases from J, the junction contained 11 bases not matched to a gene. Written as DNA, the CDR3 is TGTGCCAGCAGCTCGTATTTGGACAGGGAATCTGGCTACACCTTC. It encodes CASSSYLDRESGYTF.

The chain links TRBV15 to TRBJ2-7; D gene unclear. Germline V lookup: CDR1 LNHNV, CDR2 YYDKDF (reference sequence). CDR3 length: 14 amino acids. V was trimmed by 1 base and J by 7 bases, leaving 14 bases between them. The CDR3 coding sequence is TGTGCCACCAGCAGAGGCCCCGACTTCGGGGAGCAGTACTTC. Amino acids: CATSRGPDFGEQYF.

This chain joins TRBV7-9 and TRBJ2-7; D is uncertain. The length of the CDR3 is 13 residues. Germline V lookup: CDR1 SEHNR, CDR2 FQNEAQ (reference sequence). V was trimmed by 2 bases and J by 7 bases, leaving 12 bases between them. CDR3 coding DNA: TGTGCCAGCAGCTTACAACTGGGTCGGGAGCAGTACTTC. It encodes CASSLQLGREQYF.

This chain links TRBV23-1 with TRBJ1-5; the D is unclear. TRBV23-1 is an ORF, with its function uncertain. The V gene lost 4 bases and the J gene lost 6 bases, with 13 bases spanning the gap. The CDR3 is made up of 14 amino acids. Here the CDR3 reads CASSPWYMGQPQHF. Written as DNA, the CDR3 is TGCGCCAGCAGTCCTTGGTACATGGGTCAGCCCCAGCATTTT.

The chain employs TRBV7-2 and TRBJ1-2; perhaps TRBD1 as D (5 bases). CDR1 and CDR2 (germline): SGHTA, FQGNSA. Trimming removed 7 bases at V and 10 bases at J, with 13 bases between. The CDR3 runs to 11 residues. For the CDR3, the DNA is TGTGCCAGCACTTCCTCGACAGCCTACACCTTC. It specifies CASTSSTAYTF. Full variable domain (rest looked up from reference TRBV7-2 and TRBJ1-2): GAGVSQSPSNKVTEKGKDVELRCDPISGHTALYWYRQSLGQGLEFLIYFQGNSAPDKSGLPSDRFSAERTGGSVSTLTIQRTQQEDSAVYLCASTSSTAYTFGSGTRLTVV.

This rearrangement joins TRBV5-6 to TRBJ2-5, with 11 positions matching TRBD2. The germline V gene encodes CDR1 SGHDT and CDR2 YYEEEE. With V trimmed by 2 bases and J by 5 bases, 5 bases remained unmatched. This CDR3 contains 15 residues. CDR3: CASSLKLAGEETQYF. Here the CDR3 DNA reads TGTGCCAGCAGCTTAAAACTAGCGGGGGAGGAGACCCAGTACTTC.

The CDR3 region is CASSSTAVWDSPLHF. CDR3 DNA sequence: TGTGCCAGCAGTTCTACGGCGGTTTGGGACTCACCCCTCCACTTT. V is TRBV28 and J is TRBJ1-6; tentative D call: TRBD1 (5 bases). V shed 4 bases and J shed 10 bases, with 17 bases lying between them. This CDR3 has 15 residues. The germline V gene has CDR1 MDHEN and CDR2 SYDVKM.